Presented here are 5 T cell receptor beta chains from one specimen sequenced in a study of cytomegalovirus exposure and HLA in healthy donors. PCR employed 60 Vbeta and 13 Jbeta primers. Only in-frame clones appear in the TCRdb table, and some are missing; sequencing was by immunoSEQ multiplex PCR. Of some 200,000 clones listed, roughly four fifths are singletons. Input material: PBMCs. The origin of the receptors is a woman aged 30 to 39 in good health and CMV-seropositive.

The rearrangement uses TRBV27 and TRBJ1-1; D ambiguous. The CDR3 is 13 amino acids. V lost 2 bases to trimming and J lost 1 base, with 5 bases between them. Germline loops: CDR1 MNHEY, CDR2 SMNVEV (reference sequence). CDR3 in DNA: TGTGCCAGCAGTTTAAACGGGAACACTGAAGCTTTCTTT. Amino acid sequence: CASSLNGNTEAFF.

The CDR3, as DNA: TGTGCCATCTCATTAAAGGGGGCGCCCACTGAAGCTTTCTTT. Amino acid sequence: CAISLKGAPTEAFF. This chain connects TRBV10-3 to TRBJ1-1; 7 bases agree with TRBD1. This CDR3 has 14 residues. V lost 8 bases and J lost 4; bases outside the gene matches: 10. Germline-derived CDR1 and CDR2 are ENHRY and SYGVKD.

The chain has TRBV5-4 and TRBJ1-2; 7 positions agree with TRBD1. V shed 1 base, J shed 5 bases, and the junction held 14 bases outside the gene matches. The CDR3 is 17 amino acids. Germline values: CDR1 SGHNT, CDR2 YYREEE (reference sequence). The CDR3 bases are TGTGCCAGCAGCTTGCCTCACGGACAGGTTTTCGGGTATGGCTACACCTTC. Translation: CASSLPHGQVFGYGYTF.

The rearrangement links TRBV6-5 to TRBJ2-7; 8 bases fit TRBD1. This CDR3 spans 14 amino acids. Germline CDR1 is MNHEY and CDR2 is SVGAGI. The trim removed 0 bases at V and 7 bases at J, leaving 5 bases unmatched. The CDR3 DNA follows: TGTGCCAGCAGTTACTCCCAGGGGGCAGGAGAGCAGTACTTC. It specifies CASSYSQGAGEQYF.

The V call is TRBV2, the J call TRBJ2-1; 8 nucleotides align to TRBD1. The CDR3 loop spans 14 amino acids. V was clipped by 5 bases and J by 8 bases; unmatched bases: 8. CDR1 is SNHLY and CDR2 is FYNNEI in the germline V gene. For the CDR3, the DNA is TGTGCCAGCAGTCTTGACAGGGGTCTAGATGAGCAGTTCTTC. Protein: CASSLDRGLDEQFF.